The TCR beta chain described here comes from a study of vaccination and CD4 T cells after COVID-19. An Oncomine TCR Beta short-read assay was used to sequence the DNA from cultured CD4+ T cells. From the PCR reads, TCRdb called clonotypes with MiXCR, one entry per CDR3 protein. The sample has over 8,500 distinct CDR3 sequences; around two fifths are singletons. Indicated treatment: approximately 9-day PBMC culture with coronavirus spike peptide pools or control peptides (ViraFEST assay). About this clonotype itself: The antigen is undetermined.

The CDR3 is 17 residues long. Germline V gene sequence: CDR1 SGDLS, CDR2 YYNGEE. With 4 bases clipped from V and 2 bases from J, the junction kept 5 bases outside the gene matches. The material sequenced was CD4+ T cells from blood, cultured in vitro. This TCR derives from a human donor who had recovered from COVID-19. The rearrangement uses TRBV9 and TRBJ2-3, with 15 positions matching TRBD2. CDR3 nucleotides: TGTGCCAGCAGCCCCGGGACTAGCGGGGGGTCCACAGATACGCAGTATTTT. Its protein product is CASSPGTSGGSTDTQYF.